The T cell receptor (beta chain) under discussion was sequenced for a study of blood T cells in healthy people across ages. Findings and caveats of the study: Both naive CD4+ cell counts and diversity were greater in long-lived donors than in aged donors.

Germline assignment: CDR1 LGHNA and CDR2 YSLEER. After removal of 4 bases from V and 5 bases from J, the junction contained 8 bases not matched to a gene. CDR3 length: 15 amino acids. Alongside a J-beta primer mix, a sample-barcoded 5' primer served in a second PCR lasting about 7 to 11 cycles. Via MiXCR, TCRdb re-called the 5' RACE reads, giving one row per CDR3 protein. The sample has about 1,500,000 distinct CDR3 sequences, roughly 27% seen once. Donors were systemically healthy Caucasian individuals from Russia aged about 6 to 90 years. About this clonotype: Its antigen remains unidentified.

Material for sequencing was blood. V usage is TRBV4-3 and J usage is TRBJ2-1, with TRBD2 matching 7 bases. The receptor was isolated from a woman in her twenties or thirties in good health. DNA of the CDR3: TGCGCCAGCAGCCGCGACTCGGGGGGAAACAATGAGCAGTTCTTC. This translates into CASSRDSGGNNEQFF.